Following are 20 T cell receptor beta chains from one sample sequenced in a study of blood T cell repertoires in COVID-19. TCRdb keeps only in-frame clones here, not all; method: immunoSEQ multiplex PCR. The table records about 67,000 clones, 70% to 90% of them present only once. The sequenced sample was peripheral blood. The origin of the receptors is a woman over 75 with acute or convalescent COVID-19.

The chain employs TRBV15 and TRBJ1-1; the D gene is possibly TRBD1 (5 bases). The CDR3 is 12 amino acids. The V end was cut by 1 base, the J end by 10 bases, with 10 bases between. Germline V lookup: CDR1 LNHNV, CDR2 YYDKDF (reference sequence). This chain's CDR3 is CATSRAGGVAFF. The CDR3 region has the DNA TGTGCCACCAGCAGAGCCGGGGGGGTAGCTTTCTTT.

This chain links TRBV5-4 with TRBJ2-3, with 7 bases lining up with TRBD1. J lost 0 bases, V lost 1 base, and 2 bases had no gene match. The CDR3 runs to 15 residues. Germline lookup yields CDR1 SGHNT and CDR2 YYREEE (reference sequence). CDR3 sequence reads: CASSLRQGSTDTQYF. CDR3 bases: TGTGCCAGCAGCTTGCGACAGGGAAGCACAGATACGCAGTATTTT.

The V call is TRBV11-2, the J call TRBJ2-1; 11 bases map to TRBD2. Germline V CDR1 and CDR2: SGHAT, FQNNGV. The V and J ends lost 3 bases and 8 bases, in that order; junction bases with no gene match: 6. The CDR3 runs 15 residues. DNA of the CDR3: TGTGCCAGCAGCTTGGCACTAGCGGGAGTCGATGAGCAGTTCTTC. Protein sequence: CASSLALAGVDEQFF.

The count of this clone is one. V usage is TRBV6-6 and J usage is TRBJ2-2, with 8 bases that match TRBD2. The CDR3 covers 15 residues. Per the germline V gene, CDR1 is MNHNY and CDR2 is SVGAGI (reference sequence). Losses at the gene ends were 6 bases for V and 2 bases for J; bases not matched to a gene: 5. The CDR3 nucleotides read TGTGCCAGCAGGGAACGGGGGGGCAACACCGGGGAGCTGTTTTTT. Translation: CASRERGGNTGELFF.

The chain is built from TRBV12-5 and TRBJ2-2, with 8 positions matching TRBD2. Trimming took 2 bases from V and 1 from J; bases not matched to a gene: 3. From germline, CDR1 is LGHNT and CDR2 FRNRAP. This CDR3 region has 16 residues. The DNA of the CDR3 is TGTGCTAGTGGTTTGTGGCTAGCGGGGAACACCGGGGAGCTGTTTTTT. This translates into CASGLWLAGNTGELFF. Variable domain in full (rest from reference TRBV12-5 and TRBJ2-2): DARVTQTPRHKVTEMGQEVTMRCQPILGHNTVFWYRQTMMQGLELLAYFRNRAPLDDSGMPKDRFSAEMPDATLATLKIQPSEPRDSAVYFCASGLWLAGNTGELFFGEGSRLTVL.

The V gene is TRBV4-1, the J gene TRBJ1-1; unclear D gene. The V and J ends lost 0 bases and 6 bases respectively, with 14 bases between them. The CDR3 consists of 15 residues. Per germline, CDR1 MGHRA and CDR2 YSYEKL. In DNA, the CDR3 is TGCGCCAGCAGCCAAGAAGGAGGCGTTGGCGCTGAAGCTTTCTTT. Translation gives CASSQEGGVGAEAFF.

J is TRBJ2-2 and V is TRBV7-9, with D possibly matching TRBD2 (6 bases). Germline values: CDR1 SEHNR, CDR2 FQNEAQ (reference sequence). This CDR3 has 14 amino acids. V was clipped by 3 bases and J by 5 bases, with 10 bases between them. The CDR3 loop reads CASSFLGGTGELFF. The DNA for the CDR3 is TGTGCCAGCAGCTTCCTCGGGGGAACCGGGGAGCTGTTTTTT. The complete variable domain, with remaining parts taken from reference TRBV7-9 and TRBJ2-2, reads DTGVSQNPRHKITKRGQNVTFRCDPISEHNRLYWYRQTLGQGPEFLTYFQNEAQLEKSRLLSDRFSAERPKGSFSTLEIQRTEQGDSAMYLCASSFLGGTGELFFGEGSRLTVL.

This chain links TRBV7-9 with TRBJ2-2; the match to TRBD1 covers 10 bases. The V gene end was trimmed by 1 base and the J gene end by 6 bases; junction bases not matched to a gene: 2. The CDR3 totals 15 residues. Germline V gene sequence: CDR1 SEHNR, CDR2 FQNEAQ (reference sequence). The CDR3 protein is CASSLGGQGAGELFF. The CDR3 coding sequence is TGTGCCAGCAGCTTAGGAGGACAGGGGGCCGGGGAGCTGTTTTTT. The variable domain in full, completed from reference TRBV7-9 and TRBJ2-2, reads DTGVSQNPRHKITKRGQNVTFRCDPISEHNRLYWYRQTLGQGPEFLTYFQNEAQLEKSRLLSDRFSAERPKGSFSTLEIQRTEQGDSAMYLCASSLGGQGAGELFFGEGSRLTVL.

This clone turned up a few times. In DNA form, the CDR3 reads TGTGCCAGTAGTCCATCCGACAGGGGGTATGAAAAACTGTTTTTT. It translates to CASSPSDRGYEKLFF. V gene TRBV19 combines with J gene TRBJ1-4; 9 bases agree with TRBD1. Germline V gene sequence: CDR1 LNHDA, CDR2 SQIVND (reference sequence). This CDR3 is 15 amino acids long. The ends lost 5 bases at V and 6 bases at J; junction bases unmatched: 7. Using reference TRBV19 and TRBJ1-4 for the parts outside the CDR3, the full variable domain is DGGITQSPKYLFRKEGQNVTLSCEQNLNHDAMYWYRQDPGQGLRLIYYSQIVNDFQKGDIAEGYSVSREKKESFPLTVTSAQKNPTAFYLCASSPSDRGYEKLFFGSGTQLSVL.

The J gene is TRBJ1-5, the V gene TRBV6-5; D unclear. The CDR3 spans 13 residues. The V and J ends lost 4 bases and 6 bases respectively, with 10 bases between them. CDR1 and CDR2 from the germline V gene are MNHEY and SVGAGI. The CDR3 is CASSSEVRQPQHF. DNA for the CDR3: TGTGCCAGCAGTTCGGAGGTACGTCAGCCCCAGCATTTT.

DNA of the CDR3: TGTGCCAGCAGTTTATATCCAGGGGCGGAAATTGGCGGCTACACCTTC. It translates to CASSLYPGAEIGGYTF. The chain has TRBV28 and TRBJ1-2; a possible D gene is TRBD1 (6 bases). Germline CDR1 MDHEN, CDR2 SYDVKM. V lost 1 base to trimming and J lost 8 bases, with 20 bases between them. CDR3 length equals 16 residues.

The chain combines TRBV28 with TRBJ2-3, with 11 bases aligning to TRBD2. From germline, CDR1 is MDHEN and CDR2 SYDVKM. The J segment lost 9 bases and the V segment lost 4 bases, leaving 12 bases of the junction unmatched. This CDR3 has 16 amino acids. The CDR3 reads CASSWAGLAGGRTQYF. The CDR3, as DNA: TGTGCCAGCAGTTGGGCAGGTTTAGCGGGGGGGCGCACGCAGTATTTT.

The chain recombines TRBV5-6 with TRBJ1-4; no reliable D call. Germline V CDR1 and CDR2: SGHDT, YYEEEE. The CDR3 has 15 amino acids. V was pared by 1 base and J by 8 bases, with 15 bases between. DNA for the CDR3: TGTGCCAGCAGCTTGTTAAGTGAGGGATTAGAAAAACTGTTTTTT. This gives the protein CASSLLSEGLEKLFF.

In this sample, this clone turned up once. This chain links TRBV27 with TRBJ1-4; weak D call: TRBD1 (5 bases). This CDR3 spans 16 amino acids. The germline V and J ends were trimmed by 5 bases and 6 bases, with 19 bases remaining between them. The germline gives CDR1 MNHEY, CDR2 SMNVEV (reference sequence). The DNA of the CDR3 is TGTGCCAGCAGTAAAGGGGTCCGGGTTGCCGATGAAAAACTGTTTTTT. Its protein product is CASSKGVRVADEKLFF.

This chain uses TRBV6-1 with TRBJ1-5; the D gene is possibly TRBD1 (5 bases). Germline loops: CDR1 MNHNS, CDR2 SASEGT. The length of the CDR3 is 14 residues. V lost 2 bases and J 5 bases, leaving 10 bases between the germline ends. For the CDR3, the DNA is TGTGCCAGCAGTGAACGAGACAGTGATCAGCCCCAGCATTTT. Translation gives CASSERDSDQPQHF.

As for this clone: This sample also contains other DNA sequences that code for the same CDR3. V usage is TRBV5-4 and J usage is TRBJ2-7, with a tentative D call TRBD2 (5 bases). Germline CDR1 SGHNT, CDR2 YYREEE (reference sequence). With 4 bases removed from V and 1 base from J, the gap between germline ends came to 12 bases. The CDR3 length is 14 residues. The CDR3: CASSPLGGSYEQYF. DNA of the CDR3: TGTGCCAGCAGCCCCCTGGGCGGGTCCTACGAGCAGTACTTC.

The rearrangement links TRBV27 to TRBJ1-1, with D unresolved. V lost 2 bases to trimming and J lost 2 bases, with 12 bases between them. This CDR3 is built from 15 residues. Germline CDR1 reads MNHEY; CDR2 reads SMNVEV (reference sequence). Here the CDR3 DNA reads TGTGCCAGCAGTTTAGTGGTCGGGTACAACACTGAAGCTTTCTTT. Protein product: CASSLVVGYNTEAFF.

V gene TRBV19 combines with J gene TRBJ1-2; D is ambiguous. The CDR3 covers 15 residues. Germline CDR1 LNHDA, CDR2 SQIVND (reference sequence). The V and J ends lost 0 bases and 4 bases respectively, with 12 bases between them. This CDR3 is CASSIDPRLPYGYTF. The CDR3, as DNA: TGTGCCAGTAGTATAGATCCCAGGCTTCCCTATGGCTACACCTTC. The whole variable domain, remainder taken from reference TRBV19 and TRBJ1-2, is DGGITQSPKYLFRKEGQNVTLSCEQNLNHDAMYWYRQDPGQGLRLIYYSQIVNDFQKGDIAEGYSVSREKKESFPLTVTSAQKNPTAFYLCASSIDPRLPYGYTFGSGTRLTVV.

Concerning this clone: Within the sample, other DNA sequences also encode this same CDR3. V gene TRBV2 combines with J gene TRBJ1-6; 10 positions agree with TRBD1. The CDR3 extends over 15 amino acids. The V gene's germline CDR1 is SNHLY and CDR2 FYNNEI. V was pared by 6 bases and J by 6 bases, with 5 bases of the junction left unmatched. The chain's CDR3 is CASRGQGVSNSPLHF. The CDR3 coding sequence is TGTGCCAGCAGAGGACAGGGGGTTTCTAATTCACCCCTCCACTTT. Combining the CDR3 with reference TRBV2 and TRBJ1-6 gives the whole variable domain EPEVTQTPSHQVTQMGQEVILRCVPISNHLYFYWYRQILGQKVEFLVSFYNNEISEKSEIFDDQFSVERPDGSNFTLKIRSTKLEDSAMYFCASRGQGVSNSPLHFGNGTRLTVT.

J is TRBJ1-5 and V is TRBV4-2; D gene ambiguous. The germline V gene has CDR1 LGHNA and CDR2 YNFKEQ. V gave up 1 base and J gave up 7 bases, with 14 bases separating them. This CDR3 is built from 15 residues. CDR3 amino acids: CASSQVQAYQQPQHF. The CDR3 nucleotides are TGTGCCAGCAGCCAAGTTCAGGCCTATCAGCAGCCCCAGCATTTT.